The 14 T cell receptor beta chains below come from one sample, sequenced in a study of CD8+CD57+ T cells in acquired aplastic anemia. Sequencing was done on patients that had shown CD8+CD57+ cell expansion by flow cytometry. CDR3 and TCR beta VDJ profiling relied on genomic DNA as the template. TCRdb fed the reads into MiXCR, producing one record per CDR3 protein. This sample has about 150,000 distinct CDR3 sequences, with about 52% found just once. Material: sorted CD4+, CD8+, or CD8+CD57+ T cells (not recorded which) from PBMCs. These receptors all come from a human donor with aplastic anemia.

At least ten counts were recorded for this clonotype. V and J are TRBV3-1 and TRBJ1-1; 8 positions agree with TRBD1. The CDR3 has 15 residues. CDR1 is LGHDT and CDR2 is YNNKEL in the germline V gene (reference sequence). V trimming: 4 bases; J trimming: 3 bases; junction bases outside the gene matches: 7. CDR3 amino acids: CASSPRTGRDTEAFF. The CDR3 DNA is TGTGCCAGCAGCCCCCGGACAGGGAGGGACACTGAAGCTTTCTTT.

This clonotype appeared many times. The chain recombines TRBV7-2 with TRBJ2-7; D may be TRBD2 (6 bases). Germline V gene sequence: CDR1 SGHTA, CDR2 FQGNSA. This CDR3 has 18 residues. The germline V and J ends were trimmed by 0 bases and 0 bases, with 18 bases remaining between them. CDR3 bases: TGTGCCAGCAGCTTAGCCTCCACTAGCTTAGGGAACTCCTACGAGCAGTACTTC. Encoded protein: CASSLASTSLGNSYEQYF.

This clonotype was seen many times. This rearrangement joins TRBV20-1 to TRBJ2-7; 7 bases agree with TRBD1. CDR1 is DFQATT, CDR2 SNEGSKA, per germline (reference sequence). This CDR3 is 14 amino acids long. The ends lost 3 bases at V and 7 bases at J; junction bases unmatched: 12. CDR3 sequence reads: CSARGDSASWEQYF. CDR3 sequence (DNA): TGCAGTGCTAGGGGGGACAGTGCCTCCTGGGAGCAGTACTTC.

The sample holds many counts of this clonotype. The chain couples TRBV19 to TRBJ2-1; D may be TRBD1 or TRBD2 (6 bases each). The V end was cut by 3 bases, the J end by 8 bases, with 11 bases between. This CDR3 is 13 amino acids long. CDR1 LNHDA and CDR2 SQIVND come from the germline V gene (reference sequence). CDR3 sequence reads: CASSMWGADEQFF. DNA of the CDR3: TGTGCCAGTAGTATGTGGGGGGCCGATGAGCAGTTCTTC.

V usage is TRBV2 and J usage is TRBJ1-2; TRBD1 matches 8 bases. Trimming cost V 1 base and J 6 bases; bases outside gene matches: 10. This CDR3 comprises 16 residues. In germline, CDR1 is SNHLY, CDR2 FYNNEI. The CDR3: CASSEVKGQEPDGYTF. For the CDR3, the DNA is TGTGCCAGCAGTGAAGTGAAGGGACAGGAGCCTGATGGCTACACCTTC.

The chain links TRBV24-1 to TRBJ1-5; perhaps TRBD1 as D (5 bases). The CDR3 is made up of 14 amino acids. Per germline, CDR1 KGHDR and CDR2 SFDVKD. The CDR3 sequence is CAIGGDGSNQPQHF. DNA for the CDR3: TGTGCTATCGGGGGGGATGGAAGCAATCAGCCCCAGCATTTT.

The rearrangement links TRBV10-3 to TRBJ1-2; weak D call: TRBD1 (5 bases). With 0 bases removed from V and 7 bases from J, the gap between germline ends came to 12 bases. The CDR3 runs to 14 residues. CDR1 is ENHRY and CDR2 is SYGVKD in the germline V gene. The CDR3, as DNA: TGTGCCATCAGTGAGTCGCGGCAGGGTGCTGGCTACACCTTC. It yields the protein CAISESRQGAGYTF.

As for this clonotype: A clone one base away is much larger, so this may be a read error. The chain uses TRBV12-3 or TRBV12-4 and TRBJ2-4, with D tentatively TRBD2 (5 bases). This CDR3 comprises 15 residues. Trimming shortened V by 3 bases and J by 9 bases, and 18 bases separated the two germline ends. CDR3 protein: CASSLVEDRGSIQYF. The DNA of the CDR3 is TGTGCCAGCAGTTTGGTGGAGGATAGAGGAAGCATTCAGTACTTC.

This clonotype was seen a few times. The chain employs TRBV24-1 and TRBJ1-3; D unresolved. The germline V gene has CDR1 KGHDR and CDR2 SFDVKD. The length of the CDR3 is 12 residues. V lost 4 bases and J lost 4, with 4 bases in between. The CDR3 coding sequence is TGTGCCACCAGTGAAAGCGGAAACACCATATATTTT. Amino acids: CATSESGNTIYF.

This chain connects TRBV9 to TRBJ2-3; D is ambiguous. This CDR3 has 11 residues. The germline gives CDR1 SGDLS, CDR2 YYNGEE. Trimming left V 3 bases short and J 2 bases short, with 1 base between. DNA of the CDR3: TGTGCCAGCAGCGCCACAGATACGCAGTATTTT. Its protein product is CASSATDTQYF.

V usage is TRBV6-1 and J usage is TRBJ2-5; D uncertain. V lost 10 bases, J lost 1 base, and 7 bases lay in between. The CDR3 has 11 amino acids. CDR1 is MNHNS, CDR2 SASEGT, per germline. Here the CDR3 reads CATMLQETQYF. CDR3 sequence (DNA): TGTGCCACTATGCTCCAAGAGACCCAGTACTTC.

V is TRBV2 and J is TRBJ2-2; TRBD1 matches 7 bases. This CDR3 is built from 15 residues. With V trimmed by 1 base and J by 6 bases, 5 bases remained unmatched. CDR1 SNHLY and CDR2 FYNNEI come from the germline V gene. CDR3 residues: CASSEDGRGSGELFF. Written as DNA, the CDR3 is TGTGCCAGCAGTGAAGATGGCAGGGGGTCCGGGGAGCTGTTTTTT.

The chain uses TRBV25-1 and TRBJ2-1; possibly TRBD1 or TRBD2 for D (6 bases each). The CDR3 is 15 residues long. Germline lookup yields CDR1 MGHDK and CDR2 SYGVNS. Trimming shortened V by 0 bases and J by 7 bases, and 13 bases separated the two germline ends. CDR3 protein: CASSEYGQGRNEQFF. DNA of the CDR3: TGTGCCAGCAGTGAATATGGGCAGGGGAGGAATGAGCAGTTCTTC.

V and J are TRBV15 and TRBJ1-2; D is ambiguous. The CDR3 sequence is 12 residues long. Per the germline V gene, CDR1 is LNHNV and CDR2 is YYDKDF (reference sequence). Trimming left V 3 bases short and J 7 bases short, with 9 bases between. The CDR3: CATSSSQAGYTF. DNA of the CDR3: TGTGCCACCAGCAGCTCCCAGGCTGGCTACACCTTC. The entire variable domain, with the rest obtained from reference TRBV15 and TRBJ1-2, is as follows: DAMVIQNPRYQVTQFGKPVTLSCSQTLNHNVMYWYQQKSSQAPKLLFHYYDKDFNNEADTPDNFQSRRPNTSFCFLDIRSPGLGDTAMYLCATSSSQAGYTFGSGTRLTVV.